This section outlines one TCR beta chain sequence together with its context. As yet, its antigen is unknown. At one end the junction does not follow the germline gene, possibly because of a read error. These data originate in a study of tumor-infiltrating lymphocytes in primary liver carcinoma. The study, taken as a whole, reports: Because of bulk unsorted sampling, CD4+ and CD8+ repertoires were not subjected to comparison.

The length of the CDR3 is 15 residues. CDR1 and CDR2 (germline): SGHNT, YENEEA. Constant-region priming of 500 ng total RNA yielded TCR beta cDNA. Libraries for TCR beta were built through three nested multiplex PCR rounds, which together made up a slightly modified ARM-PCR procedure. Both of the initial two PCR rounds ran for roughly 11 cycles and employed TRBV1-TRBV30 forward primers alongside a C-beta reverse primer. TCRdb processed the multiplex PCR reads anew with MiXCR; each CDR3 protein has one entry. The table includes 180,000 or so distinct CDR3 sequences, about 60% detected once. The source of the blood RNA was unsorted whole blood, and germline DNA was extracted as well.

The TCR comes from a man aged 40-55 years with primary liver carcinoma and hepatitis B virus infection. Specimen: peripheral blood. The rearrangement links TRBV11-3 to TRBJ2-1; 10 bases match TRBD1. CDR3: CASSLRQGAWGEQLF. CDR3 sequence (DNA): TGTGCCAGCAGCTTAAGACAGGGGGCTTGGGGTGAGCAGCTCTTC.